These T cell receptor beta chains were read from a single sample in a study of lymphopenia after photon versus proton radiotherapy. Profiling relied on immunoSEQ multiplex PCR, and the TCRdb table lists in-frame clones only, not all of them. The top ten hold 6.8% of the sample, which has some 30,000 clones, about 90% seen once. The sample consisted of peripheral blood, taken from a patient treated with photon-based radiotherapy. The receptors were gathered from a woman aged 50 to 60 with pancreatic cancer. Each CDR3 is given with its conserved first and last residue. A D gene is named only where the DNA matches it firmly. A clone size is listed for some rows: how often the clone was seen (once, few, many), or a class if it is expanded.

J	V	size	D	DNA	CDR3
TRBJ1-6	TRBV4-1	NA	NA	TGCGCCAGCAGCCAAGCGCAGGGAGGGCCTCCAAATTCACCCCTCCACTTT	CASSQAQGGPPNSPLHF
TRBJ2-7	TRBV30	once	NA	TGTGCCTGGGTGGACCGGGGGGAGCAGTACTTC	CAWVDRGEQYF
TRBJ2-1	TRBV29-1	NA	TRBD2	TGCAGCGTTGATGGGGGGAGGGCCAGGAATGAGCAGTTCTTC	CSVDGGRARNEQFF
TRBJ2-1	TRBV14	NA	NA	TGTGCCAGCAGCCAAGACTCGTCTAGGATAGACAATGAGCAGTTCTTC	CASSQDSSRIDNEQFF
TRBJ2-7	TRBV6-4	NA	TRBD2	TGTGCCAGCAGTGACTCTAGCGGGAGCTCCTACGAGCAGTACTTC	CASSDSSGSSYEQYF
TRBJ2-1	TRBV5-1	NA	NA	TGCGCCAGCAGCTTGTTTAGGGGGGTGAATGAGCAGTTCTTC	CASSLFRGVNEQFF
TRBJ1-3	TRBV14	few	TRBD1	TGTGCCAGCAGCCCGGACAGGGGTAACACCATATATTTT	CASSPDRGNTIYF
TRBJ2-2	TRBV11-2	once	TRBD2	TGTGCCAGCAGCTATAGGACTAGCGGGAAAGAACTCACCGGGGAGCTGTTTTTT	CASSYRTSGKELTGELFF
TRBJ2-5	TRBV5-1	NA	TRBD2	TGCGCCAGCAGCTTGGGTCTAGCGGGAGTGGGAGAGACCCAGTACTTC	CASSLGLAGVGETQYF
TRBJ1-3	TRBV7-2	NA	NA	TGTGCCAGCAGCTCTTGGCTTACGGGAAACACCATATATTTT	CASSSWLTGNTIYF
TRBJ2-3	TRBV4-1	NA	TRBD1	TGCGCCAGCAGCTCCCGACAGGGAGACACAGATACGCAGTATTTT	CASSSRQGDTDTQYF
TRBJ1-4	TRBV5-1	NA	TRBD1	TGCGCCAGCAGAGGACAGGGGAATGAAAAACTGTTTTTT	CASRGQGNEKLFF
TRBJ2-7	TRBV4-3	NA	TRBD2	TGCGCCAGCAGCCCATCGCCTAGCGGGTCCTACGAGCAGTACTTC	CASSPSPSGSYEQYF
TRBJ1-1	TRBV28	few	NA	TGTGCCAGCAGTTTAACAGCCCTTCGAAAGACTGAAGCTTTCTTT	CASSLTALRKTEAFF
TRBJ2-3	TRBV19	NA	NA	TGTGCCAGTAGTATTGCCCCAAGCACAGATACGCAGTATTTT	CASSIAPSTDTQYF
TRBJ2-7	TRBV7-9	NA	TRBD1	TGTGCCAGCAGTCCGATAACCGGGACAGGGATGTACGAGCAGTACTTC	CASSPITGTGMYEQYF
TRBJ2-1	TRBV7-2	NA	TRBD2	TGTGCCAGCAGCTCCGGACTAGCGGGAGGGGGGGGCAATGAGCAGTTCTTC	CASSSGLAGGGGNEQFF
TRBJ2-7	TRBV11-2	NA	NA	TGTGCCAGCAGCCCCGTCGACTACGAGCAGTACTTC	CASSPVDYEQYF
TRBJ2-1	TRBV5-8	NA	TRBD2	TGTGCCAGCAGCCCTAGCGGGAGGGGGAACAATGAGCAGTTCTTC	CASSPSGRGNNEQFF
TRBJ1-5	TRBV28	NA	NA	TGTGCCAGCAGTTCCTCCGCGCAGGGCCCCCAGCCCCAGCATTTT	CASSSSAQGPQPQHF
TRBJ2-4	TRBV18	NA	TRBD1	TGTGCCAGCTCAGTTACTCAGGGGGATCAGTACTTC	CASSVTQGDQYF
TRBJ1-1	TRBV29-1	NA	NA	TGCAGCGTGGAAGCCGGGAACGCCGAAGCTTTCTTT	CSVEAGNAEAFF
TRBJ1-1	TRBV6-7	NA	NA	TGTGCCAGCAGTTGGGTGACGGGGAGCACTGAAGCTTTCTTT	CASSWVTGSTEAFF
TRBJ1-2	TRBV19	once	NA	TGTGCCAGTAGTGACCGGGCCGGGGTTCTCTATGGCTACACCTTC	CASSDRAGVLYGYTF
TRBJ1-3	TRBV28	NA	NA	TGTGCCAGCATTAACTCCGTCTCTGGAAACACCATATATTTT	CASINSVSGNTIYF
TRBJ2-7	TRBV30	NA	TRBD2	TGTGCCTGGAGTGTGCGATGGGGGGGACTAGCCTTTCGGTACGAGCAGTACTTC	CAWSVRWGGLAFRYEQYF